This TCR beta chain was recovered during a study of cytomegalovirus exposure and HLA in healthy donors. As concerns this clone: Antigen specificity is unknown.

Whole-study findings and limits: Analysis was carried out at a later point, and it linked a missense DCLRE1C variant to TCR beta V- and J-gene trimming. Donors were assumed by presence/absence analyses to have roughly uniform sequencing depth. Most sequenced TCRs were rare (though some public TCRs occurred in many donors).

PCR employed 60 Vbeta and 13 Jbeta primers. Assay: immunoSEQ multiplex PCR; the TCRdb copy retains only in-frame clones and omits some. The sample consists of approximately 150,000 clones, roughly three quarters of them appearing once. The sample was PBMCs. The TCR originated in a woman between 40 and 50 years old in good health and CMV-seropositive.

CDR3 residues: CASSQTAGWETQYF. The DNA of the CDR3 is TGTGCCAGCAGCCAGACAGCGGGGTGGGAGACCCAGTACTTC. The V and J genes are TRBV14 and TRBJ2-5; 7 bases fit TRBD2. The trim removed 3 bases at V and 5 bases at J, leaving 6 bases unmatched. Germline V gene lookup returns CDR1 SGHDN and CDR2 FVKESK. The CDR3 sequence is 14 residues long. Complete variable domain (other parts from reference TRBV14 and TRBJ2-5): EAGVTQFPSHSVIEKGQTVTLRCDPISGHDNLYWYRRVMGKEIKFLLHFVKESKQDESGMPNNRFLAERTGGTYSTLKVQPAELEDSGVYFCASSQTAGWETQYFGPGTRLLVL.